This entry concerns a single T cell receptor beta chain. This sample stems from a study of CD8+ T cells in alopecia areata. Study at large: Once tofacitinib had been taken for 6 to 18 months, 6 months off drug followed.

The treatment is: oral pan-JAK inhibitor, 5-10 mg twice daily. Reverse transcribed after extraction, RNA yielded cDNA as the sequencing template. Some clones are missing from TCRdb's copy, which holds only in-frame ones; the method was immunoSEQ multiplex PCR. The sample consists of 150,000 to 200,000 clones, 50% to 70% of them appearing once. The receptor was derived from a human donor with alopecia areata. The sequencing used CD4+ T cells sorted from blood, collected between weeks 49 and 50, from a patient treated with tofacitinib.

The CDR3 sequence: CASSLWTGTYEQYF. CDR3 nucleotide sequence: TGTGCCAGCAGTTTATGGACAGGCACCTACGAGCAGTACTTC. The V call is TRBV28, the J call TRBJ2-7; D is possibly TRBD1 (6 bases). Trimming took 0 bases from V and 2 from J, leaving 8 bases between them. Germline-derived CDR1 and CDR2 are MDHEN and SYDVKM. The CDR3 loop spans 14 amino acids.